A selection of T cell receptor beta chains follows, all from one sample in a study of cytotoxic CD8 clonotypes in ibrutinib-treated CLL. Repertoires were generated with immunoSEQ multiplex PCR, while TCRdb's copy carries only in-frame clones and drops some. Among 55,000 to 85,000 clones listed, around nine tenths were seen once. Sequenced here: PBMCs, sampled after 12 months of ibrutinib treatment. These TCRs come from a human donor with chronic lymphocytic leukemia. The CDR3 runs from the conserved cysteine through the conserved F or W. D genes are given only for firm matches. Rows may omit the clone size; those that give it use once, few, many or a size class.

.	.	TRBV28	TRBJ1-4	TGTGCCACCAGGGAGGCACCACTGAGCGGTGAAAAACTGTTTTTT	CATREAPLSGEKLFF
.	TRBD2	TRBV7-6	TRBJ2-1	TGTGCCAGCAGCTCCCCGGGTGCGACTAGCGGGAATACTATCTACAATGAGCAGTTCTTC	CASSSPGATSGNTIYNEQFF
.	.	TRBV6-5	TRBJ2-7	TGTGCCAGCAGTTACTCGATCTTGAGTACCGACGAGCAGTACTTC	CASSYSILSTDEQYF
.	TRBD1	TRBV27	TRBJ2-5	TGTGCCAGCAGTCCCGGGACAGGGCTACAAGAGACCCAGTACTTC	CASSPGTGLQETQYF
.	.	TRBV25-1	TRBJ2-1	TGTGCCAGCAGTGAGGAGACTAGTCCCTACAATGAGCAGTTCTTC	CASSEETSPYNEQFF
.	.	TRBV2	TRBJ1-2	TGTGCCAGCGCAACAGGGCCAAACTATGGCTACACCTTC	CASATGPNYGYTF
.	.	TRBV10-1	TRBJ1-5	TGCGCCAGCAGCACCTCGACAGGATCCGGCAATCAGCCCCAGCATTTT	CASSTSTGSGNQPQHF
.	.	TRBV21-1	TRBJ2-7	TGTGCCAGCAGCAAAAAGGATTCCTACGAGCAGTACTTC	CASSKKDSYEQYF
.	.	TRBV5-4	TRBJ2-7	TGTGCCAGCAGCCCAAATAGACAGGGAGGCTCCTACGAGCAGTACTTC	CASSPNRQGGSYEQYF
.	TRBD2	TRBV25-1	TRBJ2-7	TGTGCCAGCAGACTAGCGGGAAAATACGAGCAGTACTTC	CASRLAGKYEQYF
once	TRBD2	TRBV7-9	TRBJ2-1	TGTGCCAGCAGCTTAGTCCTAGCGGGAGACGCTGAGCAGTTCTTC	CASSLVLAGDAEQFF
.	.	TRBV7-9	TRBJ2-2	TGTGCCAGCAGCCTGGACTACTGGGAGCTGTTTTTT	CASSLDYWELFF
.	TRBD1	TRBV5-1	TRBJ2-5	TGCGCCAGCAGCAAATCCGGGACAGGGGGGATGGAGACCCAGTACTTC	CASSKSGTGGMETQYF
few	.	TRBV2	TRBJ2-2	TGTGCCAGCAGTAGGCAAGCGGCTCGGGCTGAGCTGTTTTTT	CASSRQAARAELFF
.	.	TRBV6-5	TRBJ1-1	TGTGCCAGCAGCCGCGCCAGCAGCATGAACACTGAAGCTTTCTTT	CASSRASSMNTEAFF
.	TRBD1	TRBV7-9	TRBJ2-5	TGTGCCAGCAGCTTAATCCGGGACAGCCAAGAGACCCAGTACTTC	CASSLIRDSQETQYF
.	TRBD1	TRBV4-1	TRBJ2-4	TGCGCCAGCAGCCAACGGACAGGGTTATCCAAAAACATTCAGTACTTC	CASSQRTGLSKNIQYF
.	.	TRBV11-2	TRBJ1-3	TGTGCCAGTACCCTTGGTCAGCGAAGGACCGGAAACACCATATATTTT	CASTLGQRRTGNTIYF
.	TRBD1	TRBV18	TRBJ2-4	TGTGCCAGCTCACCAGGGACAGCTTGGGTTGCCAAAAACATTCAGTACTTC	CASSPGTAWVAKNIQYF
.	.	TRBV4-2	TRBJ2-3	TGTGCCAGCAGCCAAGAGGAGACTCAGGTTCATGTGGGTACGCAGTATTTT	CASSQEETQVHVGTQYF
.	.	TRBV5-1	TRBJ1-1	TGCGCCAGCAGCTTGGGGGGGATTACGACTGAAGCTTTCTTT	CASSLGGITTEAFF
.	.	TRBV30	TRBJ1-2	TGTGCCTGGAGTGTACGGGAGAACTATGGCTACACCTTC	CAWSVRENYGYTF
.	.	TRBV4-2	TRBJ1-1	TGTGCCAGCGTTTTAGACCCCTGGAACACTGAAGCTTTCTTT	CASVLDPWNTEAFF
.	.	TRBV6-1	TRBJ1-3	TGTGCCAGCACCCGGGAAGGGGCATCTGGAAACACCATATATTTT	CASTREGASGNTIYF
.	TRBD2	TRBV7-3	TRBJ2-5	TGTGCCAGCAGCCTAGGGACTAGCGGGATTGGAGAGACCCAGTACTTC	CASSLGTSGIGETQYF
.	TRBD1	TRBV9	TRBJ2-4	TGTGCCAGCAGCCGTACCGGGACAGGGGGAAACATTCAGTACTTC	CASSRTGTGGNIQYF
.	.	TRBV9	TRBJ2-7	TGTGCCAGCAGCAAAGACAGGGGCGGGGTAGCGGGAGTGCACGAGCAGTACTTC	CASSKDRGGVAGVHEQYF
.	.	TRBV6-6	TRBJ2-7	TGTGCCAGCAGTCTCGACGGTGCCTACGAGCAGTACTTC	CASSLDGAYEQYF
.	.	TRBV7-9	TRBJ1-4	TGTGCCAGCAGCCCTCGACAGGCAACTAATGAAAAACTGTTTTTT	CASSPRQATNEKLFF
.	.	TRBV11-2	TRBJ2-7	TGTGCCAGCAGCTTAGCCCCGAGCTCCTACGAGCAGTACTTC	CASSLAPSSYEQYF
.	TRBD1	TRBV6-6	TRBJ2-7	TGTGCCAGCAGTGAGGGATCAGGGGGCTTTTACGAGCAGTACTTC	CASSEGSGGFYEQYF
once	.	TRBV6-1	TRBJ2-7	TGTGCCAGCAGTGAAGGGTCCTACGAGCAGTACTTC	CASSEGSYEQYF
.	TRBD2	TRBV7-6	TRBJ2-3	TGTGCCAGCAGCGCGGGAGTTACAGATACGCAGTATTTT	CASSAGVTDTQYF
.	.	TRBV5-1	TRBJ2-2	TGCGCCAGCACCCCCCAGGCCTCGAACACCGGGGAGCTGTTTTTT	CASTPQASNTGELFF
.	TRBD2	TRBV10-3	TRBJ2-3	TGTGCCATCCGGTCGGCGGGAGGGGGGGATACGCAGTATTTT	CAIRSAGGGDTQYF
.	.	TRBV6-5	TRBJ2-7	TGTGCCAGCAGTTACTCGGGTTCGGGCTGGGAGCAGTACTTC	CASSYSGSGWEQYF
.	.	TRBV15	TRBJ1-2	TGTGCCACCAGCAGAGAGATCGGCGGCGCGGGTGGCTACACCTTC	CATSREIGGAGGYTF
once	TRBD1	TRBV19	TRBJ2-5	TGTGCCAGTAGCCCACGGACAGGGTACCAAGAGACCCAGTACTTC	CASSPRTGYQETQYF
.	TRBD2	TRBV9	TRBJ2-2	TGTGCCAGCAGCGTAGATCCTAGCGGGATCGGGGAGCTGTTTTTT	CASSVDPSGIGELFF
.	.	TRBV7-9	TRBJ1-2	TGTGCCAGCAGGGGGGCGGGCGGAGCTAACTATGGCTACACCTTC	CASRGAGGANYGYTF
.	.	TRBV5-1	TRBJ2-1	TGCGCCAGCAGCCCAGTTTTGACAGCCTACAATGAGCAGTTCTTC	CASSPVLTAYNEQFF
.	TRBD1	TRBV6-5	TRBJ1-1	TGTGCCAGCAGTTACGGGACAGCGGGAGGTGAAGCTTTCTTT	CASSYGTAGGEAFF